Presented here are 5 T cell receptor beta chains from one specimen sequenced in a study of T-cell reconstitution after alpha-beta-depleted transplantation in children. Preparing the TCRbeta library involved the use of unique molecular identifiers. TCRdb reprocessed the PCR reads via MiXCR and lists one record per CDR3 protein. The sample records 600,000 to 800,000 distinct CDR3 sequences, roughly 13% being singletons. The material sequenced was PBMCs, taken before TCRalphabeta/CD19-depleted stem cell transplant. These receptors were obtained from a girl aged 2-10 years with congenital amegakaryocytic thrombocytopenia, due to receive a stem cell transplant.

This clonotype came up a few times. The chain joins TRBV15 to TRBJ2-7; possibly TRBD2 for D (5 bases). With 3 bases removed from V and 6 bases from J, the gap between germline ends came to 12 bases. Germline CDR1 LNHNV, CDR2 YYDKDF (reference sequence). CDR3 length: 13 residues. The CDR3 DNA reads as TGTGCCACCAGCAGGAGTCGGGGTGGCGAGCAGTACTTC. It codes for CATSRSRGGEQYF.

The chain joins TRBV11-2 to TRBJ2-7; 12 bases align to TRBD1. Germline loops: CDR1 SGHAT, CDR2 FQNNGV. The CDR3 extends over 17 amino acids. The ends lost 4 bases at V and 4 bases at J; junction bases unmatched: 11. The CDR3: CASSSTLPGQGAYEQYF. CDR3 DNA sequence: TGTGCCAGCAGCTCAACACTTCCGGGACAGGGGGCTTACGAGCAGTACTTC.

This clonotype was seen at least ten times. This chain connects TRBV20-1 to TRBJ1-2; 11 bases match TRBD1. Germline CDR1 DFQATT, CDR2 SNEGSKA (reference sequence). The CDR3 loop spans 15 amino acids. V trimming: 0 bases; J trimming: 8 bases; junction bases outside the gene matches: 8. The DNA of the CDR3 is TGCAGTGCTAGAGATCTTGGACAGGGGGCACGCGGCTACACCTTC. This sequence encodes CSARDLGQGARGYTF.

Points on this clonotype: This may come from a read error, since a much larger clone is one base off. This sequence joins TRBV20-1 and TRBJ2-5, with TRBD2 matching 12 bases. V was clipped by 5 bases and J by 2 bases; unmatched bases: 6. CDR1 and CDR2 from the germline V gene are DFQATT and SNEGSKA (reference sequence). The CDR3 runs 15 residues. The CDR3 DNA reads TGCAGTGCTGGAGGGACTAGCGGGTTACAAGAGACCCAGTACTTC. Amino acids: CSAGGTSGLQETQYF.

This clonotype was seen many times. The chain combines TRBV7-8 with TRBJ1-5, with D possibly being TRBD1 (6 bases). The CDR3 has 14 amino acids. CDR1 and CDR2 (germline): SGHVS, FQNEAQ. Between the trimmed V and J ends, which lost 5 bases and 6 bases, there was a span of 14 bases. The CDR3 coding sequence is TGTGCCAGCAGCCCACAGGCAGGGGTTCAGCCCCAGCATTTT. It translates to CASSPQAGVQPQHF. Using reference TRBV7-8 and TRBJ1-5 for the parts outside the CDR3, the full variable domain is GAGVSQSPRYKVAKRGQDVALRCDPISGHVSLFWYQQALGQGPEFLTYFQNEAQLDKSGLPSDRFFAERPEGSVSTLKIQRTQQEDSAVYLCASSPQAGVQPQHFGDGTRLSIL.